The rows below give T cell receptor beta chains drawn from one sample of a study of CD8 T cells in Susac syndrome. TCRdb redid the calling of the immunoSEQ multiplex PCR reads with MiXCR, one entry per CDR3 protein. The sample shows 250,000 to 300,000 distinct CDR3 sequences, roughly 84% of them seen only once. The sample was CD8+ T cells from PBMCs. These receptors came from a human donor with multiple sclerosis. The CDR3 runs from the conserved cysteine through the conserved F or W. Each record gives: D gene, V gene, J gene, clone size, CDR3 DNA, CDR3 protein. A D gene is named only where the DNA matches it firmly. Only some rows state a clone size, as once, few, many or a class for expanded clones.

>.|TRBV20-1|TRBJ2-7|.
TGCAGTGCCAACCCGGGACGGAAAATCTACGAGCAGTACTTC
CSANPGRKIYEQYF
>.|TRBV2|TRBJ2-5|.
TGTGCCAGCAGTGAACTGGGGACTCTAGAGACCCAGTACTTC
CASSELGTLETQYF
>.|TRBV27|TRBJ1-5|.
TGTGCCAGCAGCAATGTGGGGGGCAATCAGCCCCAGCATTTT
CASSNVGGNQPQHF
>.|TRBV12-3/TRBV12-4|TRBJ1-2|.
TGTGCCAGCAGTTTTTTGGTCAGAAACTATGGCTACACCTTC
CASSFLVRNYGYTF
>.|TRBV20-1|TRBJ1-5|once
TGCAGTGCTAGAGATCGGGTCGGACAGCCCCAGCATTTT
CSARDRVGQPQHF
>TRBD1|TRBV6-1|TRBJ1-1|few
TGTGCCAGCAGGGGACAGGGACCTAACACCGAAGCTTTCTTT
CASRGQGPNTEAFF
>.|TRBV9|TRBJ2-3|.
TGTGCCAGCAGCGTATCTGCAGGGGTTCGCAGGACAGATACGCAGTATTTT
CASSVSAGVRRTDTQYF
>TRBD2|TRBV20-1|TRBJ2-7|.
TGCAGTGCTAGAACAGCGGGAGGGCCCTACGAGCAGTACTTC
CSARTAGGPYEQYF
>.|TRBV3-1|TRBJ2-1|.
TGTGCCACCCGACCAGACAGCTCCTACAATGAGCAGTTCTTC
CATRPDSSYNEQFF
>.|TRBV6-1|TRBJ1-2|.
TGTGCCAGCAACCACCTGGGGCAAGGCTATGGCTACACCTTC
CASNHLGQGYGYTF
>TRBD1|TRBV5-8|TRBJ1-2|few
TGTGCCAGCAGCACGGGACAGGGCCCAATACCTTATGGCTACACCTTC
CASSTGQGPIPYGYTF
>.|TRBV6-1|TRBJ2-1|.
TGTGCCAGCAGTGAAGTTGGGGAGTACAATGAGCAGTTCTTC
CASSEVGEYNEQFF
>TRBD2|TRBV2|TRBJ2-5|.
TGTGCCAGCCCTGCGGGACTAGCGGGAACCCAAGAGACCCAGTACTTC
CASPAGLAGTQETQYF
>TRBD1|TRBV9|TRBJ2-5|.
TGTGCCAGCACCAGGACAGGGGATGGGACCCAGTACTTC
CASTRTGDGTQYF
>TRBD2|TRBV28|TRBJ2-5|.
TGTGCCAGCTCATTTGGCCCAGGGAGGGGAGAGACCCAGTACTTC
CASSFGPGRGETQYF
>TRBD2|TRBV28|TRBJ2-1|.
TGTGCCAGCATCAAAGCGGGAGCAGTCCATGAGCAGTTCTTC
CASIKAGAVHEQFF
>.|TRBV2|TRBJ1-2|.
TGTGCCAGCAGTCGGGCACTTAACTATGGCTACACCTTC
CASSRALNYGYTF
>TRBD2|TRBV13|TRBJ2-7|.
TGTGCCAGCAGCTTGAGTCTAGCGGGAGGGAACGAGCAGTACTTC
CASSLSLAGGNEQYF
>.|TRBV19|TRBJ1-1|.
TGTGCCAGTGCCCAGGCAGGGGTTGCAACTGAAGCTTTCTTT
CASAQAGVATEAFF
>.|TRBV4-1|TRBJ2-7|.
TGCGCCAGCAGCCAAGACGCCTATAAGATCCGCCCCTACGAGCAGTACTTC
CASSQDAYKIRPYEQYF
>.|TRBV27|TRBJ2-7|.
TGTGCCAGCAGTTTAACAGGGAACGAGCAGTACTTC
CASSLTGNEQYF
>.|TRBV3-1|TRBJ2-7|.
TGTGCCAGCAGCCAAGATCCCAGCGGGCTCTCCTACGAGCAGTACTTC
CASSQDPSGLSYEQYF
>TRBD1|TRBV9|TRBJ2-7|.
TGTGCCAGCAGCCCAGGGGGTACTGGCTACGAGCAGTACTTC
CASSPGGTGYEQYF
>TRBD2|TRBV12-5|TRBJ2-5|.
TGTGCTAGTGGTTTGTCACTAGCGGGAGTAGAGACCCAGTACTTC
CASGLSLAGVETQYF
>TRBD1|TRBV24-1|TRBJ2-2|.
TGTGCCACCAGTGATTTGGATACAGGGGATGCCGGGGAGCTGTTTTTT
CATSDLDTGDAGELFF
>.|TRBV10-3|TRBJ2-7|.
TGTGCCATCAGCGGGGGCCGACAGGGCGGCCACGAGCAGTACTTC
CAISGGRQGGHEQYF
>.|TRBV19|TRBJ1-1|.
TGTGCCAGTAGTATTTCAGGGGACACTGAAGCTTTCTTT
CASSISGDTEAFF
>TRBD2|TRBV27|TRBJ2-3|.
TGTGCCAGCAGTGGGATTAGCGGGAGCACAGATACGCAGTATTTT
CASSGISGSTDTQYF
>.|TRBV27|TRBJ2-1|.
TGTGCCAGCAGGGCAGGCTTTTCCTACAATGAGCAGTTCTTC
CASRAGFSYNEQFF
>TRBD2|TRBV20-1|TRBJ2-1|.
TGCAGTGCTAGGGGGACTAGCGGGCTCTACAATGAGCAGTTCTTC
CSARGTSGLYNEQFF
>TRBD1|TRBV27|TRBJ2-7|.
TGTGCCAGCAGTTTTAGTGCCGGGACAGGGGCTCAGGAGCAGTACTTC
CASSFSAGTGAQEQYF
>.|TRBV11-2|TRBJ1-4|.
TGTGCCAGCACCCGGTTGGGGGGCACGGAAAAACTGTTTTTT
CASTRLGGTEKLFF
>.|TRBV28|TRBJ2-7|.
TGTGCCAGTCGTGGTAGCGCCTACGTATTAACCGAGCAGTACTTC
CASRGSAYVLTEQYF
>TRBD2|TRBV5-1|TRBJ2-1|.
TGCGCCAGCAGCCGGACTAGCGGAGGGACCTTCTCCTACAATGAGCAGTTCTTC
CASSRTSGGTFSYNEQFF
>TRBD1|TRBV29-1|TRBJ1-2|.
TGCAGCGTTGAAGGAGGGGACAGCAAATACTATGGCTACACCTTC
CSVEGGDSKYYGYTF
>.|TRBV6-1|TRBJ2-1|once
TGTGCCAGCAGTGAACTGGTGCCTTTCTACAATGAGCAGTTCTTC
CASSELVPFYNEQFF
>.|TRBV27|TRBJ1-2|.
TGTGCCAGCAGTTTCGCGGGTAACAGACACCTCAACTATGGCTACACCTTC
CASSFAGNRHLNYGYTF
>TRBD2|TRBV15|TRBJ2-7|.
TGTGCCACCAGCAGTCCGGGACTAAACGACGAGCAGTACTTC
CATSSPGLNDEQYF
>TRBD2|TRBV9|TRBJ2-7|.
TGTGCCAGCAGCGCGACCGGGACTAGCGGGAGGGCCCTGGGAAGCGAGCAGTACTTC
CASSATGTSGRALGSEQYF
>.|TRBV27|TRBJ1-2|.
TGTGCCAGCAGTTTCGTTGCCCGGCAGGCGCCCGATGGCTACACCTTC
CASSFVARQAPDGYTF
>TRBD1|TRBV29-1|TRBJ2-1|.
TGCAGCGTTGAGGTGTTAGGGACAGGGATACAGGGGCAGTTCTTC
CSVEVLGTGIQGQFF
>TRBD2|TRBV9|TRBJ2-1|.
TGTGCCAGCAGCGTAGGACTAGCTGGGTTGGATGAGCAGTTCTTC
CASSVGLAGLDEQFF
>TRBD1|TRBV28|TRBJ2-3|.
TGTGCCAGCAGGAAACCTACCGGGACAGGTTTTACAGATACGCAGTATTTT
CASRKPTGTGFTDTQYF
>.|TRBV28|TRBJ2-2|once
TGTGCCAGCGAGCGCGGGGAGCTGTTTTTT
CASERGELFF
>TRBD1|TRBV3-1|TRBJ2-5|.
TGTGCCAGCAGCCAAGATCACCTGGGACAGGGCCAGGAGACCCAGTACTTC
CASSQDHLGQGQETQYF